This T cell receptor beta chain was sequenced in a study of long-term antiretroviral therapy in people with HIV. HIV-positive participants all received treatment in the United States. The run of the v3.0 immunoSEQ assay was at survey level. TCRdb keeps only in-frame clones here, not all; method: immunoSEQ multiplex PCR. The sample includes over 10,000 clones, 88% of them seen just once. V was shortened by 0 bases and J by 4 bases, with 6 bases between the two germline ends. CDR1 GTSNPN and CDR2 SVGIG come from the germline V gene (reference sequence). CDR3 length: 13 residues. In its sample, this clone was seen a few times.

The sample was unsorted PBMCs, taken 2.1 years after starting antiretroviral therapy. This chain uses TRBV30 with TRBJ2-2; D remains unclear. The sequence came from a middle-aged woman with HIV. The chain's CDR3 is CAWSVGSTGELFF. The CDR3 DNA sequence: TGTGCCTGGAGTGTTGGAAGCACCGGGGAGCTGTTTTTT.